The next 24 T cell receptor beta chains were all read from a single sample in a study of tumor and adjacent non-tumor tissue in lung cancer. RNA was extracted from bulk tissue without any cell sorting. A modified ARM-PCR protocol with three rounds of nested PCR amplified TCRbeta. TCRdb used MiXCR to reprocess the multiplex PCR reads, holding one entry per CDR3 protein. The table records 90,000 to 110,000 distinct CDR3 sequences, approximately 71% of them present only once. Input material: lung tumor tissue. The receptors stem from a woman aged 60-70 years with non-small cell lung cancer.

With respect to this clonotype: No conserved phenylalanine or tryptophan ends this CDR3, so it is likely a read error. This rearrangement joins TRBV11-3 to TRBJ1-6, with D hard to call. The CDR3 has 16 amino acids. Germline assignment: CDR1 SGHNT and CDR2 YENEEA. CDR3 DNA sequence: TGTGCCAGCAGCCCCAAAAAAAGCTCCTATAATTCAGCCCTCCACTAT. It is translated as CASSPKKSSYNSALHY.

Regarding this clonotype: As the CDR3 is not closed by the conserved phenylalanine or tryptophan, this likely results from a read error. The rearrangement links TRBV5-8 to TRBJ1-5; D remains unclear. The CDR3 is 13 amino acids. CDR1 is SGHTS and CDR2 is YDEGEE in the germline V gene. The CDR3: CASSVDRNQSQHY. DNA of the CDR3: TGTGCCAGCAGCGTGGACCGGAATCAGTCCCAGCATTAT.

With regard to this clonotype: Just one base apart from a much larger clone, this may be a read error. Here the CDR3 DNA reads TGCAGTGCAGACCACGGGACTAATTCCTACGATCAGTACTTC. Translating it yields CSADHGTNSYDQYF. The chain employs TRBV20-1 and TRBJ2-7; TRBD2 matches 7 bases. Germline CDR1 reads DFQATT; CDR2 reads SNEGSKA (reference sequence). There are 14 residues in the CDR3.

The gene calls are TRBV6-6 and TRBJ1-2; 8 nucleotides align to TRBD1. V gave up 9 bases and J gave up 7 bases; unmatched junction bases: 16. Germline V lookup: CDR1 MNHNY, CDR2 SVGAGI (reference sequence). The CDR3 is 15 residues long. The CDR3 here is CASSPWTGYESGYTF. The CDR3 nucleotides are TGTGCCAGTAGCCCATGGACAGGGTACGAGTCTGGCTACACCTTC.

This clonotype is termed large. This chain uses TRBV11-2 with TRBJ2-7; 14 positions agree with TRBD2. The CDR3 runs 15 residues. In germline, CDR1 is SGHAT, CDR2 FQNNGV. Trimming at V came to 4 bases and at J to 3 bases, leaving 2 bases not matched to a gene. CDR3 bases: TGTGCCAGCAGCTATGGGACTAGCGGGGGCTACGAGCAGTACTTC. This encodes CASSYGTSGGYEQYF.

A note on this clonotype: Possible read error: a much larger clone is one base away. The J gene is TRBJ2-7, the V gene TRBV12-3 or TRBV12-4; 7 bases line up with TRBD1. Trimming at V came to 6 bases and at J to 3 bases, leaving 11 bases not matched to a gene. The CDR3 is 15 residues long. CDR3 sequence (DNA): TGTGCCAGCAGAACTCAGACAGGGTCTTTCTACGAGCAGTACTTC. Its translation: CASRTQTGSFYEQYF.

This clonotype was seen a handful of times. This sequence joins TRBV11-2 and TRBJ2-7, with D perhaps matching TRBD1 (6 bases). Deletions cut 6 bases from V and 7 bases from J, with 22 bases between. Germline values: CDR1 SGHAT, CDR2 FQNNGV. The CDR3 is 15 amino acids. The CDR3 DNA reads as TGTGCCAGCAGTCAACAAGGGGGTACCCAGTATGAGCAGTACTTC. Protein sequence: CASSQQGGTQYEQYF.

This clonotype appeared a single time. The chain combines TRBV20-1 with TRBJ1-1, with D hard to call. V gave up 4 bases and J gave up 10 bases, with 19 bases separating them. Germline V gene sequence: CDR1 DFQATT, CDR2 SNEGSKA (reference sequence). This CDR3 is built from 13 residues. The CDR3: CSANLPRNIVAFF. The CDR3 DNA reads TGCAGTGCTAACTTACCTCGAAACATTGTAGCTTTCTTT.

Remarks on this clonotype: The conserved phenylalanine or tryptophan normally closing the CDR3 is absent here, so this likely arose from a read error. V gene TRBV4-3 combines with J gene TRBJ1-5; D gene uncertain. The germline V gene has CDR1 LGHNA and CDR2 YSLEER. This CDR3 comprises 16 residues. With 1 base removed from V and 1 base from J, the gap between germline ends came to 11 bases. CDR3 nucleotide sequence: TGCGCCAGCAGCCAAGGGGTTTTCGGAAGCAATCAGCCCCAGCATTGT. Protein sequence: CASSQGVFGSNQPQHC.

Comments on this clonotype: At one boundary the junction diverges from the germline segment, which might be a read error. The V call is TRBV11-2, the J call TRBJ1-2; a possible D gene is TRBD1 (5 bases). This CDR3 comprises 15 residues. Germline CDR1 is SGHAT and CDR2 is FQNNGV. CDR3 DNA sequence: TGTACCAGCAGCTTAGTACGGGACGGCCTGCATGGCTACACCTTC. Amino acid sequence: CTSSLVRDGLHGYTF.

A remark on this clonotype: The junction does not match germline at one end; this may be a read error. This chain connects TRBV11-3 to TRBJ1-2; D is unclear. The length of the CDR3 is 17 residues. CDR1 is SGHNT, CDR2 YENEEA, per germline. CDR3 DNA sequence: TGTGCCAGCAGATTATTATATGCAGGAGGATCTATCTATGGCTACACCTTT. Amino acid sequence: CASRLLYAGGSIYGYTF.

Notes on this clonotype: This may arise from a read error, as a much more abundant clone is one base away. The rearrangement uses TRBV4-3 and TRBJ2-7, with D maybe TRBD1 (5 bases). Germline V CDR1 and CDR2: LGHNA, YSLEER. Trimming took off 4 bases at V and 3 bases at J, with 13 bases between the two ends. The CDR3 covers 14 residues. The CDR3 DNA is TGCGCCAGCAGCCGTCAAAAAAGGGGCTACGAGCAGTACTTC. Protein sequence: CASSRQKRGYEQYF.

The CDR3 region is CASSFGDREGETQYF. DNA for the CDR3: TGCGCCAGCAGCTTCGGGGACAGGGAAGGAGAGACCCAGTACTTC. The chain joins TRBV5-1 to TRBJ2-5; 9 bases agree with TRBD1. The CDR3 loop spans 15 amino acids. Losses at the gene ends were 2 bases for V and 4 bases for J; bases not matched to a gene: 6. CDR1 and CDR2 (germline): SGHRS, YFSETQ.

The chain carries TRBV11-2 and TRBJ2-2; D is tentatively TRBD1 or TRBD2 (7 bases each). This CDR3 has 17 amino acids. The ends were cut back, 6 bases at V and 2 bases at J, with 19 bases in the middle. Germline V gives CDR1 SGHAT, CDR2 FQNNGV. The CDR3 region is CASRPPQGGRNTGELFF. CDR3 coding DNA: TGTGCCAGCAGGCCTCCCCAGGGGGGGCGTAACACCGGGGAGCTGTTTTTT.

Regarding this clonotype: At one end the junction does not follow the germline gene, possibly because of a read error. The rearrangement joins TRBV4-3 to TRBJ2-7, with D maybe TRBD2 (6 bases). This CDR3 comprises 15 residues. Germline V CDR1 and CDR2: LGHNA, YSLEER. This CDR3 is CASNQGLTDTYEQYF. The CDR3 DNA is TGCGCCAGCAACCAAGGACTAACGGACACCTACGAGCAATACTTC.

Of note for this clonotype: A much larger clone lies a single base off, so this may be a read error. The chain recombines TRBV4-1 with TRBJ1-5; D gene uncertain. TRBJ2-3 explains the end of the DNA better; the J call may be wrong. Germline CDR1 reads MGHRA; CDR2 reads YSYEKL. The CDR3 loop spans 13 amino acids. The CDR3 sequence: CASSQVLNQPQYF. DNA for the CDR3: TGCGCCAGCAGCCAAGTTCTTAATCAGCCCCAGTATTTT.

Details on this clonotype: An end of the junction differs from the germline gene, which may be a read error. This chain joins TRBV11-3 and TRBJ2-5; TRBD1 might be the D (6 bases). The CDR3 totals 14 residues. The germline CDR1 and CDR2 sequences are SGHNT and YENEEA. CDR3 bases: TGTGTCAGCAGTTCCGGACAGCTTCTTGAGACCCAGTACTTC. Its translation is CVSSSGQLLETQYF. Full variable domain (rest looked up from reference TRBV11-3 and TRBJ2-5): EAGVVQSPRYKIIEKKQPVAFWCNPISGHNTLYWYLQNLGQGPELLIRYENEEAVDDSQLPKDRFSAERLKGVDSTLKIQPAELGDSAVYLCVSSSGQLLETQYFGPGTRLLVL.

About this clonotype: A much larger clone differs by one base, so this may be a read error. The genes are TRBV6-1 and TRBJ2-7; the match to TRBD1 covers 7 bases. The CDR3 covers 14 residues. Germline V CDR1 and CDR2: MNHNS, SASEGT. V was pared by 11 bases and J by 6 bases, with 16 bases of the junction left unmatched. The CDR3 DNA reads TGTGCCGGCAAAAAGGGGGCTTTACTCAGCGAGCAGTACTTC. Residues: CAGKKGALLSEQYF.

Worth noting for this clonotype: Relative to the germline gene, one junction end is altered; a read error may explain this. The CDR3 sequence: CASSEFPGRDEHYF. The CDR3 bases are TGTGCCAGCAGTGAGTTCCCGGGGAGGGACGAGCATTACTTC. The chain joins TRBV6-4 to TRBJ2-7, with 7 bases matching TRBD2. CDR1 and CDR2 from the germline V gene are MRHNA and SNTAGT. CDR3 size: 14 residues.

CDR3 coding DNA: TGTGCCAGCAAAGGCCCCGCTTTTTATGAAGCTTTCTTT. This gives the protein CASKGPAFYEAFF. V gene TRBV28 combines with J gene TRBJ1-1; the D is unclear. Trimming left V 7 bases short and J 7 bases short, with 16 bases between. The V gene's germline CDR1 is MDHEN and CDR2 SYDVKM. The CDR3 contains 13 residues.

For this clonotype: A read error may account for a junction end that differs from germline. The chain links TRBV12-3 or TRBV12-4 to TRBJ2-7; possibly TRBD2 for D (6 bases). CDR3 length: 15 residues. As DNA, the CDR3 is TGTGCCACGGTAGCGGAGCAGGGTAGCTCCTACGAGCATTACTTC. It translates to CATVAEQGSSYEHYF.

This clonotype has more than one count but fewer than ten. This sequence may be a read error, since a much larger clone differs from it by one base. Written as DNA, the CDR3 is TGTGTCAGCAGCGTACGGGACTCGAATGAAAAACTGTTTTTT. It yields the protein CVSSVRDSNEKLFF. The J gene is TRBJ1-4, the V gene TRBV4-2; TRBD1 is a possible D gene (5 bases). Germline V lookup: CDR1 LGHNA, CDR2 YNFKEQ. CDR3 length: 14 residues.

The chain combines TRBV6-1 with TRBJ2-3; D remains unclear. The J call may be in error: the DNA end matches TRBJ1-5 better. The CDR3 has 14 residues. Per germline, CDR1 MNHNS and CDR2 SASEGT. CDR3 sequence (DNA): TGTGCCAGCGGTATACGGGAGGGCTCAGATACGCAGCATTTT. Translating it yields CASGIREGSDTQHF.

This clonotype was seen ten or more times. This sequence joins TRBV4-3 and TRBJ2-1, with D perhaps TRBD2 (5 bases). CDR1 LGHNA and CDR2 YSLEER come from the germline V gene. This CDR3 region has 15 residues. V gave up 1 base and J gave up 3 bases, with 10 bases separating them. The chain's CDR3 is CASSQVNEGYNEQFF. CDR3 bases: TGCGCCAGCAGCCAAGTTAATGAGGGCTACAATGAGCAGTTCTTC.